Below, 30 T cell receptor beta chains from the same sample are listed, as sequenced in a study of cytomegalovirus exposure and HLA in healthy donors. Vbeta (60) and Jbeta (13) primers were used in the PCR. This table comes from immunoSEQ multiplex PCR, and its TCRdb copy is limited to in-frame clones, with some not included. This table has around 130,000 clones, about four fifths appearing once. The sample consisted of PBMCs. These receptors were collected from a young man in good health and CMV-seronegative.

The rearrangement uses TRBV29-1 and TRBJ2-5; a possible D gene is TRBD2 (5 bases). TRBJ2-7 explains the end of the DNA better; the J call may be wrong. CDR1 is SQVTM and CDR2 is ANQGSEA in the germline V gene. The CDR3 has 13 residues. The CDR3 region has the DNA TGCAGCGCCTCGAGAGGGAGCTCCTACGAGCAGTACTTC. This encodes CSASRGSSYEQYF.

The chain is built from TRBV2 and TRBJ2-7, with D maybe TRBD2 (6 bases). Per the germline V gene, CDR1 is SNHLY and CDR2 is FYNNEI. The CDR3 covers 15 residues. Trimming removed 6 bases from V and 1 base from J, with 16 bases in between. The CDR3 DNA reads TGTGCCAGCAGCGCCTGGGACTTTAGGTCCTACGAGCAGTACTTC. It translates to CASSAWDFRSYEQYF.

The CDR3 region is CASSEFFGTTYEQYF. CDR3 nucleotides: TGTGCCAGCAGTGAATTCTTTGGGACTACCTACGAGCAGTACTTC. This rearrangement joins TRBV2 to TRBJ2-7, with 7 positions matching TRBD2. The CDR3 length is 15 residues. In germline, CDR1 is SNHLY, CDR2 FYNNEI. After removal of 2 bases from V and 2 bases from J, the junction contained 6 bases not matched to a gene.

The chain combines TRBV6-1 with TRBJ2-5; TRBD2 is a possible D gene (7 bases). Germline-derived CDR1 and CDR2 are MNHNS and SASEGT. The length of the CDR3 is 14 residues. The ends were cut back, 4 bases at V and 4 bases at J, with 13 bases in the middle. The CDR3 sequence is CASSAAGAGETQYF. In DNA form, the CDR3 reads TGTGCCAGCAGTGCCGCGGGGGCCGGAGAGACCCAGTACTTC.

This clone has just one count. This chain connects TRBV28 to TRBJ1-6; D is unclear. CDR3 size: 15 residues. CDR1 is MDHEN, CDR2 SYDVKM, per germline. Trimming stripped 2 bases from V and 7 bases from J, with 12 bases between. The chain's CDR3 is CASSLGRGYNSPLHF. In DNA, the CDR3 is TGTGCCAGCAGTTTAGGCCGCGGGTACAATTCACCCCTCCACTTT.

This clone was observed a single time. The chain joins TRBV6-5 to TRBJ1-2; 7 bases are a match to TRBD1. Losses at the gene ends were 7 bases for V and 0 bases for J; bases not matched to a gene: 8. In germline, CDR1 is MNHEY, CDR2 SVGAGI. The CDR3 totals 15 residues. The CDR3 loop reads CASKIDRVANYGYTF. The CDR3 DNA follows: TGTGCCAGCAAAATCGACAGGGTCGCTAACTATGGCTACACCTTC.

The V call is TRBV25-1, the J call TRBJ2-2, with 9 positions matching TRBD1. V lost 9 bases, J lost 7 bases, and 9 bases stayed unmatched. Looked up from germline, CDR1 is MGHDK and CDR2 is SYGVNS. The CDR3 runs to 14 residues. The CDR3 loop is CASRGQGAIGELFF. In DNA form, the CDR3 reads TGTGCCAGTAGGGGACAGGGAGCGATCGGGGAGCTGTTTTTT.

This chain uses TRBV6-1 with TRBJ2-5; 9 bases are shared with TRBD1. The J call is uncertain, as TRBJ2-7 better fits the DNA end. The CDR3 extends over 15 amino acids. Germline CDR1 is MNHNS and CDR2 is SASEGT. CDR3 protein: CASSEAPGQGYEQYF. The CDR3, as DNA: TGTGCCAGCAGTGAAGCGCCGGGACAGGGTTACGAGCAGTACTTC.

The chain combines TRBV2 with TRBJ1-5; a weak D match, TRBD1 (6 bases). The CDR3 runs 15 residues. Between the trimmed V and J ends, which lost 6 bases and 4 bases, there was a span of 16 bases. The germline V gene has CDR1 SNHLY and CDR2 FYNNEI. CDR3 in DNA: TGTGCCAGCAGGAAGACTGAGGGGGAGAATCAGCCCCAGCATTTT. It codes for CASRKTEGENQPQHF.

The chain links TRBV19 to TRBJ1-5; 7 bases line up with TRBD1. CDR1 is LNHDA, CDR2 SQIVND, per germline (reference sequence). The CDR3 contains 15 residues. The J segment lost 4 bases and the V segment lost 5 bases, leaving 8 bases of the junction unmatched. CDR3 DNA: TGTGCCAGTAGTGAAGACAGGGAGGTGAATCAGCCCCAGCATTTT. Protein sequence: CASSEDREVNQPQHF.

This clone was counted a single time. One end of the junction is discordant with germline, which a read error may explain. The chain links TRBV28 to TRBJ2-6, with 12 positions matching TRBD1. The CDR3 length is 17 residues. The germline V gene encodes CDR1 MDHEN and CDR2 SYDVKM. The CDR3 DNA is TGTGCCAGCACCAAAGGGACAGGGGGCGCTGGGGCCAGCGTCCTGACTTTC. It translates to CASTKGTGGAGASVLTF.

V usage is TRBV7-2 and J usage is TRBJ1-5; no definite D call. This CDR3 has 13 amino acids. Trimming removed 3 bases from V and 5 bases from J, with 8 bases in between. Germline V gene data show CDR1 as SGHTA and CDR2 as FQGNSA. The CDR3 bases are TGTGCCAGCAGCTTCTACCATGATCAGCCCCAGCATTTT. It translates to CASSFYHDQPQHF.

The V gene is TRBV30, the J gene TRBJ2-3; TRBD2 matches 10 bases. Germline trimming cut 0 bases from V and 4 bases from J; bases unmatched to any gene: 4. The CDR3 loop spans 15 amino acids. Germline V CDR1 and CDR2: GTSNPN, SVGIG (reference sequence). Written as DNA, the CDR3 is TGTGCCTGGAGTGTGGCTAGCGGGAGAGCAGATACGCAGTATTTT. Translated: CAWSVASGRADTQYF.

In its sample, this clone was seen once. The chain links TRBV4-1 to TRBJ2-1; D remains unclear. The V gene lost 0 bases and the J gene lost 3 bases, with 12 bases spanning the gap. The CDR3 is 16 amino acids. Germline CDR1 MGHRA, CDR2 YSYEKL. DNA for the CDR3: TGCGCCAGCAGCCAAGATTCGGGTACTAACTACAATGAGCAGTTCTTC. Protein: CASSQDSGTNYNEQFF.

The chain has TRBV7-2 and TRBJ2-1, with D perhaps matching TRBD2 (5 bases). From germline, CDR1 is SGHTA and CDR2 FQGNSA. This CDR3 has 14 residues. The V gene lost 3 bases and the J gene lost 9 bases, with 15 bases spanning the gap. CDR3 loop: CASSFGIVYGEQFF. The CDR3 DNA is TGTGCCAGCAGCTTCGGGATAGTCTATGGTGAGCAGTTCTTC.

This chain joins TRBV27 and TRBJ1-2, with D unresolved. The CDR3 sequence is 14 residues long. Germline CDR1 and CDR2: MNHEY and SMNVEV (reference sequence). Trimming shortened V by 8 bases and J by 8 bases, and 21 bases separated the two germline ends. CDR3 sequence reads: CASSPQAGIGGYTF. The CDR3 DNA is TGTGCCAGCTCCCCTCAAGCGGGGATAGGAGGCTACACCTTC.

The gene calls are TRBV18 and TRBJ1-5; 7 bases fit TRBD1. V shed 6 bases and J 2 bases; nucleotides not matched to a gene: 10. CDR1 KGHSH and CDR2 LQKENI come from the germline V gene. The CDR3 runs 16 residues. The CDR3, as DNA: TGTGCCAGCTCCCTAAACCCAACAGGGGGCAATCAGCCCCAGCATTTT. Translated: CASSLNPTGGNQPQHF.

The V call is TRBV28, the J call TRBJ1-5, with TRBD1 as a possible D gene (6 bases). CDR3 length: 18 amino acids. Germline CDR1 is MDHEN and CDR2 is SYDVKM. V dropped 2 bases and J dropped 2 bases, with 19 bases sitting between them. The chain's CDR3 is CASSLGTNQGKGNQPQHF. DNA for the CDR3: TGTGCCAGCAGTTTAGGGACAAACCAGGGGAAGGGCAATCAGCCCCAGCATTTT.

As for this clone: This same CDR3 is encoded by further DNA sequences in the sample. J is TRBJ1-1 and V is TRBV7-2, with 7 nucleotides matching TRBD1. The CDR3 is 13 residues long. V gave up 5 bases and J gave up 3 bases; unmatched junction bases: 3. The germline V gene has CDR1 SGHTA and CDR2 FQGNSA. CDR3 residues: CASSSQGDTEAFF. CDR3 sequence (DNA): TGTGCCAGCAGCAGTCAGGGGGACACTGAAGCTTTCTTT.

The rearrangement uses TRBV30 and TRBJ2-3; 11 nucleotides align to TRBD2. Germline CDR1 and CDR2: GTSNPN and SVGIG (reference sequence). The ends lost 2 bases at V and 6 bases at J; junction bases unmatched: 7. The CDR3 spans 15 residues. The CDR3 sequence: CAWSPLWTSGDTQYF. In nucleotides, the CDR3 is TGTGCCTGGAGTCCCCTGTGGACTAGCGGGGATACGCAGTATTTT.

This sequence joins TRBV7-8 and TRBJ2-3, with D possibly TRBD1 on 6 matching bases. The CDR3 is 15 residues long. The V gene's germline CDR1 is SGHVS and CDR2 FQNEAQ. V shed 1 base and J shed 5 bases, with 13 bases lying between them. The CDR3 protein is CASSLDAAGEDTQYF. The CDR3 nucleotides are TGTGCCAGCAGCTTAGACGCGGCAGGGGAAGATACGCAGTATTTT.

The rearrangement joins TRBV2 to TRBJ1-2; D is uncertain. Per germline, CDR1 SNHLY and CDR2 FYNNEI. The CDR3 has 13 residues. Trimming removed 7 bases from V and 9 bases from J, with 18 bases in between. The CDR3 region is CASTESGSKSYTF. CDR3 nucleotides: TGTGCCAGCACCGAATCAGGAAGCAAAAGCTACACCTTC.

The genes are TRBV5-1 and TRBJ2-1; TRBD2 agrees at 11 bases. The CDR3 has 15 amino acids. V shed 4 bases, J shed 5 bases, and the junction held 5 bases outside the gene matches. CDR1 is SGHRS, CDR2 YFSETQ, per germline. In nucleotides, the CDR3 is TGCGCCAGCAGCGGGGGGACTAGCGGACACAATGAGCAGTTCTTC. This sequence encodes CASSGGTSGHNEQFF. The full variable domain, completed using reference TRBV5-1 and TRBJ2-1, is KAGVTQTPRYLIKTRGQQVTLSCSPISGHRSVSWYQQTPGQGLQFLFEYFSETQRNKGNFPGRFSGRQFSNSRSEMNVSTLELGDSALYLCASSGGTSGHNEQFFGPGTRLTVL.

The chain joins TRBV9 to TRBJ2-5, with TRBD1 identical over 12 bases. The V segment lost 4 bases and the J segment 5 bases; nucleotides outside the gene matches: 6. Germline CDR1 SGDLS, CDR2 YYNGEE. This CDR3 contains 15 residues. The CDR3 spells CASSRGQGAQETQYF. CDR3 DNA sequence: TGTGCCAGCAGCCGGGGACAGGGGGCACAGGAGACCCAGTACTTC.

This chain joins TRBV7-2 and TRBJ2-1; a weak D match, TRBD1 (5 bases). V lost 0 bases to trimming and J lost 8 bases, with 14 bases between them. CDR3 length equals 15 residues. Germline V CDR1 and CDR2: SGHTA, FQGNSA. The CDR3 is CASSLALGRAHEQFF. DNA of the CDR3: TGTGCCAGCAGCTTAGCGTTAGGCAGGGCCCATGAGCAGTTCTTC.

The gene calls are TRBV29-1 and TRBJ1-2; 9 bases are a match to TRBD1. Germline CDR1 SQVTM, CDR2 ANQGSEA. The CDR3 spans 12 residues. V lost 3 bases to trimming and J lost 8 bases; unmatched junction nucleotides: 4. The CDR3 bases are TGCAGCGTTGATACAGGGGGCGCCGGCTACACCTTC. This translates into CSVDTGGAGYTF.

The rearrangement links TRBV7-9 to TRBJ1-1; unclear D gene. The CDR3 sequence is 14 residues long. Germline CDR1 and CDR2: SEHNR and FQNEAQ (reference sequence). V lost 1 base to trimming and J lost 7 bases, with 13 bases between them. The CDR3: CASSLGEGSGEAFF. DNA of the CDR3: TGTGCCAGCAGCTTAGGGGAGGGTTCGGGTGAAGCTTTCTTT.

Comment on this clone: Sequence at one end of the junction differs from germline and may be a read error. This specimen includes other DNA sequences encoding the same CDR3. This chain connects TRBV6-1 to TRBJ1-6; D call uncertain. The CDR3 contains 13 residues. The germline gives CDR1 MNHNS, CDR2 SASEGT. The CDR3 reads CASGVGDNSPLHF. DNA of the CDR3: TGTGCCAGCGGGGTGGGAGATAATTCCCCCCTCCACTTT.

The rearrangement joins TRBV13 to TRBJ1-1; D is perhaps TRBD1 (6 bases). The germline V gene has CDR1 PRHDT and CDR2 FYEKMQ (reference sequence). The CDR3 sequence is 15 residues long. V was cut by 5 bases and J by 4 bases, with 17 bases left in between. The CDR3 here is CASSVYRVSGTEAFF. The CDR3 nucleotides read TGTGCCAGCAGCGTTTACAGGGTTTCGGGCACTGAAGCTTTCTTT.

The rearrangement joins TRBV29-1 to TRBJ2-3; perhaps TRBD1 as D (5 bases). The germline V gene encodes CDR1 SQVTM and CDR2 ANQGSEA. Trimming pared 7 bases from V and 4 bases from J, leaving 18 bases between. The CDR3 spans 14 residues. CDR3 sequence (DNA): TGCAGCGCATCCCAGGGTTTCAGCTCAGATACGCAGTATTTT. This encodes CSASQGFSSDTQYF.